Each of the 31 T cell receptor beta chains below was sequenced from the same sample in a study of blood T cell repertoires in COVID-19. The assay was immunoSEQ multiplex PCR, and TCRdb's table has in-frame clones only and misses some. Counted here are about 500,000 clones, roughly 90% occurring once; the ten biggest clones make up around 0.64%. Material for sequencing was PBMCs or T cells enriched from blood (not recorded which). These receptors all stem from a woman aged 18-29 years who had recovered from COVID-19.

This chain connects TRBV6-5 to TRBJ1-1; 7 bases align to TRBD1. The junction had 10 bases not matched to a gene; V was cut back by 6 bases and J by 9 bases. The CDR3 extends over 13 amino acids. The germline CDR1 and CDR2 sequences are MNHEY and SVGAGI. CDR3 coding DNA: TGTGCCAGCAGGAAAAGACAGGGAGGAAAAGCTTTCTTT. Translation gives CASRKRQGGKAFF.

Points on this clone: Other DNA sequences from this sample encode an identical CDR3 as well. The chain couples TRBV12-3 or TRBV12-4 to TRBJ1-2, with 7 bases fitting TRBD1. Trimming took 3 bases from V and 2 from J; bases not matched to a gene: 0. This CDR3 comprises 13 residues. The CDR3 protein is CASSLTGNYGYTF. For the CDR3, the DNA is TGTGCCAGCAGTTTGACAGGGAACTATGGCTACACCTTC.

V is TRBV6-5 and J is TRBJ2-1, with a tentative D call TRBD2 (5 bases). Per germline, CDR1 MNHEY and CDR2 SVGAGI. Deletions cut 8 bases from V and 7 bases from J, with 12 bases between. The CDR3 spans 12 residues. CDR3 bases: TGTGCCAGCCGCGAGGGCTTGAATGAGCAGTTCTTC. Encoded protein: CASREGLNEQFF.

The chain recombines TRBV5-1 with TRBJ2-2; no definite D call. This CDR3 has 16 residues. Between the trimmed V and J ends, which lost 4 bases and 2 bases, there was a span of 15 bases. Germline lookup yields CDR1 SGHRS and CDR2 YFSETQ. CDR3 DNA sequence: TGCGCCAGCAGCCCGTATCGTCAGGTCAACACCGGGGAGCTGTTTTTT. It specifies CASSPYRQVNTGELFF.

The chain couples TRBV2 to TRBJ1-2; D remains unclear. The CDR3 totals 10 residues. V lost 4 bases and J 8 bases, leaving 5 bases between the germline ends. The germline V gene encodes CDR1 SNHLY and CDR2 FYNNEI. In nucleotides, the CDR3 is TGTGCCAGCAGTGGAGGGGGCTACACCTTC. Translation gives CASSGGGYTF.

The chain links TRBV2 to TRBJ2-5; 12 nucleotides line up with TRBD2. Germline V gene lookup returns CDR1 SNHLY and CDR2 FYNNEI. The CDR3 contains 16 residues. V was pared by 3 bases and J by 5 bases, with 7 bases of the junction left unmatched. The CDR3 loop is CASSDGLAGGLETQYF. CDR3 coding DNA: TGTGCCAGCAGTGACGGCCTAGCGGGGGGGCTGGAGACCCAGTACTTC.

The rearrangement links TRBV27 to TRBJ1-2, with TRBD1 identical over 7 bases. Trimming removed 6 bases from V and 2 bases from J; junction bases left unmatched: 18. The CDR3 contains 18 residues. Germline V gene lookup returns CDR1 MNHEY and CDR2 SMNVEV (reference sequence). The CDR3, as DNA: TGTGCCAGCAGGGGACGCGGGAACAGGGGACGACACAACTATGGCTACACCTTC. Encoded protein: CASRGRGNRGRHNYGYTF.

This chain links TRBV4-1 with TRBJ1-1; 7 nucleotides align to TRBD1. Germline trimming cut 3 bases from V and 3 bases from J; bases unmatched to any gene: 7. The germline V gene encodes CDR1 MGHRA and CDR2 YSYEKL. This CDR3 has 15 amino acids. The CDR3 nucleotides read TGCGCCAGCAGCCATCTCGACAGGGTGCACACTGAAGCTTTCTTT. Residues: CASSHLDRVHTEAFF.

The J gene is TRBJ2-3, the V gene TRBV5-4; D is uncertain. The CDR3 is 16 residues long. Trimming pared 2 bases from V and 5 bases from J, leaving 18 bases between. In germline, CDR1 is SGHNT, CDR2 YYREEE (reference sequence). The chain's CDR3 is CASSLEIASKEDTQYF. In nucleotides, the CDR3 is TGTGCCAGCAGCTTAGAGATAGCCTCCAAGGAAGATACGCAGTATTTT.

The CDR3 protein is CASSFNRGPYEQYF. For the CDR3, the DNA is TGTGCCAGCAGCTTTAACAGGGGCCCCTACGAGCAGTACTTC. The chain combines TRBV11-2 with TRBJ2-7; 7 nucleotides match TRBD1. Germline V gene sequence: CDR1 SGHAT, CDR2 FQNNGV. This CDR3 region has 14 residues. V gave up 3 bases and J gave up 2 bases; unmatched junction bases: 4.

The chain carries TRBV27 and TRBJ1-1, with TRBD1 as a possible D gene (5 bases). The CDR3 consists of 20 residues. Trimming pared 0 bases from V and 1 base from J, leaving 24 bases between. In germline, CDR1 is MNHEY, CDR2 SMNVEV (reference sequence). CDR3: CASSLSRRVGGDVRNTEAFF. CDR3 sequence (DNA): TGTGCCAGCAGTTTATCGAGGAGGGTGGGAGGGGATGTGAGGAACACTGAAGCTTTCTTT.

The J gene is TRBJ2-7, the V gene TRBV11-3; possibly TRBD1 for D (5 bases). This CDR3 comprises 18 residues. Deletions cut 2 bases from V and 4 bases from J, with 24 bases between. Germline CDR1 SGHNT, CDR2 YENEEA. The CDR3 reads CASSLSWGSEAAEYEQYF. DNA for the CDR3: TGTGCCAGCAGCTTATCGTGGGGCTCCGAAGCCGCCGAATACGAGCAGTACTTC.

The chain recombines TRBV23-1 with TRBJ1-2; D is undetermined. TRBV23-1 is reported as an ORF; its role is uncertain. Trimming shortened V by 0 bases and J by 2 bases, and 25 bases separated the two germline ends. The CDR3 runs 20 residues. The CDR3 DNA sequence: TGCGCCAGCAGTCAATCTAAAAGAGGACTCTCCGAACCTAAGAACTATGGCTACACCTTC. Translation gives CASSQSKRGLSEPKNYGYTF.

Points on this clone: Other DNA variants within this sample encode the same CDR3. The V call is TRBV5-1, the J call TRBJ2-3; tentatively, D is TRBD2 (5 bases). Between the trimmed V and J ends, which lost 0 bases and 3 bases, there was a span of 8 bases. The germline V gene has CDR1 SGHRS and CDR2 YFSETQ. This CDR3 contains 14 residues. This CDR3 reads CASSLDRGTDTQYF. In nucleotides, the CDR3 is TGCGCCAGCAGCTTGGATCGGGGTACAGATACGCAGTATTTT. The full variable domain, its missing parts supplied by reference TRBV5-1 and TRBJ2-3, is KAGVTQTPRYLIKTRGQQVTLSCSPISGHRSVSWYQQTPGQGLQFLFEYFSETQRNKGNFPGRFSGRQFSNSRSEMNVSTLELGDSALYLCASSLDRGTDTQYFGPGTRLTVL.

V usage is TRBV10-3 and J usage is TRBJ1-4, with 9 bases lining up with TRBD1. The ends lost 11 bases at V and 7 bases at J; junction bases unmatched: 8. Germline V gives CDR1 ENHRY, CDR2 SYGVKD. CDR3 size: 13 residues. CDR3: CAARDREGEKLFF. CDR3 DNA sequence: TGTGCCGCCAGGGACAGGGAGGGTGAAAAACTGTTTTTT.

CDR3 in DNA: TGCAGCGTTGAAGTAAGGGGCTTTGGAAACACCATATATTTT. Its protein product is CSVEVRGFGNTIYF. The rearrangement links TRBV29-1 to TRBJ1-3; possibly TRBD1 for D (5 bases). V lost 1 base to trimming and J lost 3 bases, with 10 bases between them. There are 14 residues in the CDR3. CDR1 and CDR2 (germline): SQVTM, ANQGSEA.

CDR3 residues: CARSQGFANTGELFF. The CDR3 DNA reads as TGCGCCAGATCTCAGGGTTTTGCGAACACCGGGGAGCTGTTTTTT. The chain recombines TRBV5-1 with TRBJ2-2; D might be TRBD1 (5 bases). Trimming took 8 bases from V and 0 from J, leaving 14 bases between them. CDR3 length: 15 residues. CDR1 and CDR2 (germline): SGHRS, YFSETQ.

The V call is TRBV27, the J call TRBJ1-2, with 8 nucleotides matching TRBD1. The V gene end was trimmed by 3 bases and the J gene end by 1 base; junction bases not matched to a gene: 7. Germline V CDR1 and CDR2: MNHEY, SMNVEV (reference sequence). The CDR3 length is 16 residues. The DNA of the CDR3 is TGTGCCAGCAGTTTCTTAACCAGGGGGCTTAACTATGGCTACACCTTC. This gives the protein CASSFLTRGLNYGYTF.

The genes are TRBV6-1 and TRBJ2-1, with 9 bases that match TRBD1. V shed 4 bases, J shed 1 base, and the junction held 8 bases outside the gene matches. From germline, CDR1 is MNHNS and CDR2 SASEGT. The CDR3 sequence is 17 residues long. This CDR3 is CASSARYRGPSYNEQFF. In nucleotides, the CDR3 is TGTGCCAGCAGTGCCCGTTACAGGGGGCCGTCCTACAATGAGCAGTTCTTC.

This chain links TRBV27 with TRBJ1-6; D gene unclear. Trimming pared 5 bases from V and 0 bases from J, leaving 11 bases between. Germline CDR1 and CDR2: MNHEY and SMNVEV (reference sequence). The CDR3 consists of 16 residues. The CDR3 here is CASSPSGGSYNSPLHF. As DNA, the CDR3 is TGTGCCAGCAGTCCTAGCGGTGGCTCCTATAATTCACCCCTCCACTTT.

This chain links TRBV5-1 with TRBJ2-7, with D possibly being TRBD2 (6 bases). V dropped 5 bases and J dropped 2 bases, with 14 bases sitting between them. The CDR3 sequence is 14 residues long. CDR1 and CDR2 (germline): SGHRS, YFSETQ. The CDR3 protein is CASRYGGRPYEQYF. The DNA of the CDR3 is TGCGCCAGCAGATACGGGGGTCGCCCCTACGAGCAGTACTTC.

This clone was seen just once. Here the CDR3 reads CASSVGLDTGELFF. Here the CDR3 DNA reads TGCGCCAGCAGCGTGGGACTAGATACCGGGGAGCTGTTTTTT. This chain links TRBV5-1 with TRBJ2-2, with TRBD2 identical over 8 bases. The V segment lost 4 bases and the J segment 5 bases; nucleotides outside the gene matches: 4. The germline CDR1 and CDR2 sequences are SGHRS and YFSETQ. This CDR3 has 14 residues.

This clone occurred many times. The chain uses TRBV7-6 and TRBJ1-2; D ambiguous. The CDR3 consists of 13 residues. CDR1 is SGHVS and CDR2 is FNYEAQ in the germline V gene. Between the trimmed V and J ends, which lost 4 bases and 8 bases, there was a span of 14 bases. The CDR3 loop is CASSSETDGGYTF. DNA for the CDR3: TGTGCCAGCAGCTCCGAGACTGATGGGGGCTACACCTTC.

The V gene is TRBV27, the J gene TRBJ1-5; unclear D gene. The CDR3 has 13 amino acids. V was pared by 4 bases and J by 1 base, with 5 bases between. The germline gives CDR1 MNHEY, CDR2 SMNVEV (reference sequence). CDR3 coding DNA: TGTGCCAGCAGTTGGGCGAGCAATCAGCCCCAGCATTTT. It codes for CASSWASNQPQHF.

This chain joins TRBV10-3 and TRBJ2-7; 11 bases agree with TRBD2. Germline lookup yields CDR1 ENHRY and CDR2 SYGVKD. V shed 4 bases, J shed 2 bases, and the junction held 7 bases outside the gene matches. This CDR3 has 16 amino acids. In DNA form, the CDR3 reads TGTGCCATCAGTGGTGGTCTAGCGGGGGGTACCTACGAGCAGTACTTC. Translating it yields CAISGGLAGGTYEQYF.

In its sample, this clone was seen once. The gene calls are TRBV12-3 or TRBV12-4 and TRBJ2-3; D unresolved. The CDR3 covers 13 residues. The V and J ends lost 7 bases and 6 bases respectively, with 14 bases between them. CDR3 sequence: CASTTNPRDTQYF. DNA of the CDR3: TGTGCCAGCACTACTAACCCTAGGGATACGCAGTATTTT.

CDR3 protein: CSGGQAYTEAFF. The DNA for the CDR3 is TGCAGCGGAGGACAGGCTTACACTGAAGCTTTCTTT. The V gene is TRBV29-1, the J gene TRBJ1-1; 7 bases map to TRBD1. CDR3 size: 12 residues. The V segment lost 7 bases and the J segment 3 bases; nucleotides outside the gene matches: 5. CDR1 and CDR2 from the germline V gene are SQVTM and ANQGSEA.

The rearrangement links TRBV15 to TRBJ2-5; 9 bases fit TRBD2. This CDR3 contains 18 residues. From germline, CDR1 is LNHNV and CDR2 YYDKDF (reference sequence). J lost 5 bases, V lost 0 bases, and 13 bases had no gene match. DNA of the CDR3: TGTGCCACCAGCAGAGATCCAAGGGCTAGCGGGGTGGGGGAGACCCAGTACTTC. This gives the protein CATSRDPRASGVGETQYF.

Only one count was recorded for this clone. The chain uses TRBV6-5 and TRBJ1-1; the match to TRBD1 covers 7 bases. Germline CDR1 is MNHEY and CDR2 is SVGAGI. The CDR3 is 14 amino acids. The ends lost 6 bases at V and 2 bases at J; junction bases unmatched: 6. The CDR3 nucleotides are TGTGCCAGCAGGCCGGGACAGCTAAACACTGAAGCTTTCTTT. This sequence encodes CASRPGQLNTEAFF.

This clone was found once. The chain uses TRBV7-2 and TRBJ2-1, with a weak D call TRBD1 (7 bases). Germline-derived CDR1 and CDR2 are SGHTA and FQGNSA. The CDR3 sequence is 13 residues long. The V end lost 5 bases, the J end lost 9 bases, and 14 bases lay between the germline ends. The CDR3 DNA follows: TGTGCCAGCAGCCCCGTTCAGGGGGGTGAGCAGTTCTTC. Its protein product is CASSPVQGGEQFF.

V gene TRBV4-2 combines with J gene TRBJ2-1; 11 nucleotides line up with TRBD2. The CDR3 extends over 16 amino acids. Germline CDR1 and CDR2: LGHNA and YNFKEQ. Germline trimming cut 4 bases from V and 7 bases from J; bases unmatched to any gene: 9. In DNA form, the CDR3 reads TGTGCCAGCAGCCCCGTAATAGCGGGGGGGTTTAATGAGCAGTTCTTC. It encodes CASSPVIAGGFNEQFF.